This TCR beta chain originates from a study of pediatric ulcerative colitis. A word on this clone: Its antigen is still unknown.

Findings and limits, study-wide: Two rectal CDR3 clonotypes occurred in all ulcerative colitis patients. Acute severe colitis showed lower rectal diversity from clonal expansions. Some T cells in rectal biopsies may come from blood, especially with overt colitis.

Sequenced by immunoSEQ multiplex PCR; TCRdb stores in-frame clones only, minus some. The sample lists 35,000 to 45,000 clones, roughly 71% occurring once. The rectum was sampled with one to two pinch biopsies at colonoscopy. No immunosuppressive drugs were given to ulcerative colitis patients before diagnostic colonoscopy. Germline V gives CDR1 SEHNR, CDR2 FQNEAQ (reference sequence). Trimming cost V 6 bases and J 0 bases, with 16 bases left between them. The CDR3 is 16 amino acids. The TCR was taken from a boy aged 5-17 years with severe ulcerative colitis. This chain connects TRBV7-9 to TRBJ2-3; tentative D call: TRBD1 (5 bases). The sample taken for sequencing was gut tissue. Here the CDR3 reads CASRPLRTGSTDTQYF. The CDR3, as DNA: TGTGCCAGCAGACCCTTGCGAACAGGTAGCACAGATACGCAGTATTTT.